The 10 T cell receptor beta chains below all came from one sample that was sequenced in a study of blood T cell repertoires in COVID-19. Profiling relied on immunoSEQ multiplex PCR, and the TCRdb table lists in-frame clones only, not all of them. This sample has 200,000 to 250,000 clones, with roughly 90% found just once. Material: peripheral blood. These receptors originate from a man in his sixties with COVID-19, enrolled during active disease.

This clone was detected only once. CDR3 region: CASSLRIGGTGELFF. In DNA form, the CDR3 reads TGTGCCAGCAGCTTGCGAATTGGAGGTACCGGGGAGCTGTTTTTT. This chain links TRBV5-8 with TRBJ2-2, with D tentatively TRBD2 (5 bases). Germline loops: CDR1 SGHTS, CDR2 YDEGEE. Trimming cost V 1 base and J 5 bases, with 12 bases left between them. This CDR3 is 15 amino acids long.

J is TRBJ2-2 and V is TRBV2, with D hard to call. V dropped 8 bases and J dropped 4 bases, with 5 bases sitting between them. Germline V lookup: CDR1 SNHLY, CDR2 FYNNEI. CDR3 size: 11 residues. In DNA form, the CDR3 reads TGTGCCAGCCAGCGCACCGGGGAGCTGTTTTTT. Translated: CASQRTGELFF.

This clone was counted a single time. V is TRBV6-5 and J is TRBJ1-4; D gene ambiguous. The CDR3 runs 13 residues. Germline V gene data show CDR1 as MNHEY and CDR2 as SVGAGI. V lost 8 bases and J lost 0, with 7 bases in between. The CDR3 here is CASSDSTNEKLFF. The CDR3 DNA follows: TGTGCCAGCTCCGACTCAACTAATGAAAAACTGTTTTTT.

The V call is TRBV7-9, the J call TRBJ1-2, with 7 positions matching TRBD1. The CDR3 is 13 amino acids. Germline CDR1 reads SEHNR; CDR2 reads FQNEAQ (reference sequence). The trim removed 5 bases at V and 5 bases at J, leaving 5 bases unmatched. The CDR3 DNA sequence: TGTGCCAGCAGCCGGGGGACAGCATATGGCTACACCTTC. It is translated as CASSRGTAYGYTF.

The chain uses TRBV2 and TRBJ2-5; 7 bases match TRBD1. From germline, CDR1 is SNHLY and CDR2 FYNNEI. This CDR3 comprises 14 residues. V shed 5 bases, J shed 5 bases, and the junction held 8 bases outside the gene matches. The DNA of the CDR3 is TGTGCCAGCAGTCCAGACAGGGTCTCCGAGACCCAGTACTTC. It translates to CASSPDRVSETQYF.

This clone was counted once. V usage is TRBV29-1 and J usage is TRBJ2-7; TRBD1 might be the D (6 bases). The CDR3 totals 12 residues. V was shortened by 6 bases and J by 2 bases, with 11 bases between the two germline ends. CDR1 is SQVTM, CDR2 ANQGSEA, per germline. This CDR3 reads CSVRDTPYEQYF. The CDR3 bases are TGCAGCGTACGGGACACCCCCTACGAGCAGTACTTC.

V gene TRBV30 combines with J gene TRBJ1-3, with D perhaps TRBD1 (6 bases). Per germline, CDR1 GTSNPN and CDR2 SVGIG (reference sequence). V was cut by 8 bases and J by 5 bases, with 19 bases left in between. The CDR3 runs to 14 residues. The CDR3 region is CAGKAGAIRNTIYF. DNA of the CDR3: TGTGCCGGAAAAGCGGGGGCTATTAGAAACACCATATATTTT.

The chain employs TRBV2 and TRBJ1-6; 8 nucleotides match TRBD1. From germline, CDR1 is SNHLY and CDR2 FYNNEI. The CDR3 sequence is 14 residues long. V was clipped by 6 bases and J by 10 bases; unmatched bases: 8. The CDR3 reads CASRRRTGRSPLHF. Here the CDR3 DNA reads TGTGCCAGCAGGAGGAGGACAGGGAGGTCACCCCTCCACTTT. Full variable domain (remainder filled in from reference TRBV2 and TRBJ1-6): EPEVTQTPSHQVTQMGQEVILRCVPISNHLYFYWYRQILGQKVEFLVSFYNNEISEKSEIFDDQFSVERPDGSNFTLKIRSTKLEDSAMYFCASRRRTGRSPLHFGNGTRLTVT.

This clone was observed a single time. This sequence joins TRBV21-1 and TRBJ2-5; TRBD2 reflects the table's D call only, with no check against the DNA. TRBV21-1 is a pseudogene. The CDR3 has 18 amino acids. CDR3 nucleotides: TGTGCCAGCAGCAAAGCCCGGGGAGGAACAATGACCCAAGAGACCCAGTACTTC. Amino acids: CASSKARGGTMTQETQYF.

The chain uses TRBV9 and TRBJ1-1; 7 bases are a match to TRBD1. The CDR3 sequence is 14 residues long. Looked up from germline, CDR1 is SGDLS and CDR2 is YYNGEE. Unmatched junction bases numbered 2, after V lost 3 bases and J lost 0 bases. The CDR3 DNA reads TGTGCCAGCAGCGAGGGACAGTTGAACACTGAAGCTTTCTTT. It is translated as CASSEGQLNTEAFF.